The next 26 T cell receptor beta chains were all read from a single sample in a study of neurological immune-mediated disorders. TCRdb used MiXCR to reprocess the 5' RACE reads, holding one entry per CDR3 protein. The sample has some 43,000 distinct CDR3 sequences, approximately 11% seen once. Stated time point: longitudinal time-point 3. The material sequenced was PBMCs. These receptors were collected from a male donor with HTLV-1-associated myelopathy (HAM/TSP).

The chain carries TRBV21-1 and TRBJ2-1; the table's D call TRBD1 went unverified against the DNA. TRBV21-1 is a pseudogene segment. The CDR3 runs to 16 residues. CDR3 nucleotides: TGTGCCAGCAGCAAACGGAGGGACAGGGATTCGCCTGAGCAGTTCTTC. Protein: CASSKRRDRDSPEQFF.

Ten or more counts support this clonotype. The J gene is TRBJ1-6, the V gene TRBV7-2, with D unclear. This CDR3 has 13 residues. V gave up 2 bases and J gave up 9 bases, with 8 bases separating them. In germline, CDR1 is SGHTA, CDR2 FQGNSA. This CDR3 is CASSLRRASPLHF. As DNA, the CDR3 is TGTGCCAGCAGCTTACGAAGGGCTTCACCCCTCCACTTT.

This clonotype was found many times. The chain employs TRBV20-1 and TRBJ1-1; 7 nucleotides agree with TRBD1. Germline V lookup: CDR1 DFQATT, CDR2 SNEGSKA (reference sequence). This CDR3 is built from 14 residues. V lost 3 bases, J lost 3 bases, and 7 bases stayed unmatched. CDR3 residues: CSASSNRGDTEAFF. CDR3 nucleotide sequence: TGCAGTGCTAGCTCAAACAGGGGAGACACTGAAGCTTTCTTT.

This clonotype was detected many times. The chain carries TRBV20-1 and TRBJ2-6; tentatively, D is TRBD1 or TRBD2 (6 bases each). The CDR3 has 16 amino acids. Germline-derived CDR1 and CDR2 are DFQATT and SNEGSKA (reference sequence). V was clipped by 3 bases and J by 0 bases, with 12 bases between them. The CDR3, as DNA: TGCAGTGCTAGCCCGGGGGCTATCTCTGGGGCCAACGTCCTGACTTTC. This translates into CSASPGAISGANVLTF.

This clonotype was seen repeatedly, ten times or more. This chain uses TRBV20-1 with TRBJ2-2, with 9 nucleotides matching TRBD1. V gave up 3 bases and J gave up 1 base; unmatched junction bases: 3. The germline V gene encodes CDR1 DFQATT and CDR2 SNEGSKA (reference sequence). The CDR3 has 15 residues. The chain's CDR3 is CSARTGGGNTGELFF. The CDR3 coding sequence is TGCAGTGCTAGGACAGGGGGGGGGAACACCGGGGAGCTGTTTTTT.

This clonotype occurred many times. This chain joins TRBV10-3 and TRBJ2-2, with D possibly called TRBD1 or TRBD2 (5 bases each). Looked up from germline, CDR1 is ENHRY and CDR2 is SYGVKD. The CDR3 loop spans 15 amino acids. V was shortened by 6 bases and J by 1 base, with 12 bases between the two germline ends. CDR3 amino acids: CAISPGTGNTGELFF. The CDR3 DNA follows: TGTGCCATCAGCCCCGGGACGGGGAACACCGGGGAGCTGTTTTTT.

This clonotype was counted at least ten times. CDR3 bases: TGTGCCAGCAGCTTAGACGCGGGGGGGAGCACAGATACGCAGTATTTT. Translating gives CASSLDAGGSTDTQYF. This rearrangement joins TRBV7-9 to TRBJ2-3; 9 bases match TRBD2. The CDR3 totals 16 residues. Trimming at V came to 1 base and at J to 0 bases, leaving 2 bases not matched to a gene. Germline CDR1 is SEHNR and CDR2 is FQNEAQ (reference sequence).

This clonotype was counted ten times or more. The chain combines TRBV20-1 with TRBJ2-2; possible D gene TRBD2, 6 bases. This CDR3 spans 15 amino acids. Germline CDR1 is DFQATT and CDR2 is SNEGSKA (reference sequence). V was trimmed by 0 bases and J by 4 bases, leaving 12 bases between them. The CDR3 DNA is TGCAGTGCTAGAGATCTACGGGGGACCACCGGGGAGCTGTTTTTT. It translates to CSARDLRGTTGELFF.

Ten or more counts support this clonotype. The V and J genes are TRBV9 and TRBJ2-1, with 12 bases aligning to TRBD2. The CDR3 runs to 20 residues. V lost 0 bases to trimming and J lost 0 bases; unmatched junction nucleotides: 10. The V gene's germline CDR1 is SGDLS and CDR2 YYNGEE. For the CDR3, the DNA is TGTGCCAGCAGCGTAGCTACGGGGCTAGCGGGGGGGTCCTCCTACAATGAGCAGTTCTTC. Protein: CASSVATGLAGGSSYNEQFF. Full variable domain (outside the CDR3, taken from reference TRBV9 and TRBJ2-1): DSGVTQTPKHLITATGQRVTLRCSPRSGDLSVYWYQQSLDQGLQFLIQYYNGEERAKGNILERFSAQQFPDLHSELNLSSLELGDSALYFCASSVATGLAGGSSYNEQFFGPGTRLTVL.

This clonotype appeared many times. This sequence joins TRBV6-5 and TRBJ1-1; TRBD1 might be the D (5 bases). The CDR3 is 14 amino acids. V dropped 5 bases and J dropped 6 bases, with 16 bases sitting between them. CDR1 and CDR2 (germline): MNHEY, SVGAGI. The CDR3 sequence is CASSQGSRRAEAFF. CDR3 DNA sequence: TGTGCCAGCAGTCAGGGATCCCGGCGAGCTGAAGCTTTCTTT.

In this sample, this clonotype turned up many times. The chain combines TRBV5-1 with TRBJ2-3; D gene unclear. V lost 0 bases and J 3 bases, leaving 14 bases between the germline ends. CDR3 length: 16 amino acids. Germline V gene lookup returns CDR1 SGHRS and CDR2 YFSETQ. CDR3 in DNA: TGCGCCAGCAGCTTGGCCCCGTTGGCGAGGACAGATACGCAGTATTTT. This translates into CASSLAPLARTDTQYF.

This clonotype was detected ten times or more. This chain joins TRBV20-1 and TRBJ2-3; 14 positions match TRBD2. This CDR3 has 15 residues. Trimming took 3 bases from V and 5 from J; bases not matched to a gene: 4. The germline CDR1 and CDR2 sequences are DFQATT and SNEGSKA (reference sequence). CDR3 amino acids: CSARTSGGAGDTQYF. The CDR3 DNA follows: TGCAGTGCTAGGACTAGCGGGGGGGCAGGAGATACGCAGTATTTT.

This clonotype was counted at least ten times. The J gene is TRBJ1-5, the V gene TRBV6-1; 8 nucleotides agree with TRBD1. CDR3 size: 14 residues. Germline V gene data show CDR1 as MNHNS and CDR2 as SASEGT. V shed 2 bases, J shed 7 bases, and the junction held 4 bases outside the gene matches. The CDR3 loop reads CASSEQGAGQPQHF. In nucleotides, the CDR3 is TGTGCCAGCAGTGAACAGGGGGCTGGGCAGCCCCAGCATTTT.

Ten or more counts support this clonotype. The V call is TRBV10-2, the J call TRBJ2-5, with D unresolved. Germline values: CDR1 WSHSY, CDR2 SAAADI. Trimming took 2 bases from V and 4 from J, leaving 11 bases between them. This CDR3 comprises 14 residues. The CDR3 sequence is CASSEGIFAETQYF. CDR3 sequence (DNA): TGCGCCAGCAGTGAGGGCATCTTCGCAGAGACCCAGTACTTC.

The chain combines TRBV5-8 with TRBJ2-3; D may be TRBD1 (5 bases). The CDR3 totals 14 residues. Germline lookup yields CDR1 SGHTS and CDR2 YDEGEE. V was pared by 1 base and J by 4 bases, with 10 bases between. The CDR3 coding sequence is TGTGCCAGCAGCTTGATGAAGGGGTCAGATACGCAGTATTTT. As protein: CASSLMKGSDTQYF. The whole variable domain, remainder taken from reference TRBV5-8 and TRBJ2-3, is EAGVTQSPTHLIKTRGQQATLRCSPISGHTSVYWYQQALGLGLQFLLWYDEGEERNRGNFPPRFSGRQFPNYSSELNVNALELEDSALYLCASSLMKGSDTQYFGPGTRLTVL.

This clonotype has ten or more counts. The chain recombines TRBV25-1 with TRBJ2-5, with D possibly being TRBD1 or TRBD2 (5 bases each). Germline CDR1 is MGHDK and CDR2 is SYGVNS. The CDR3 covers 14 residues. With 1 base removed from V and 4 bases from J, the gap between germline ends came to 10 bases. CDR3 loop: CASSEFSGRETQYF. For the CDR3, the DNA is TGTGCCAGCAGTGAATTTTCAGGGAGAGAGACCCAGTACTTC.

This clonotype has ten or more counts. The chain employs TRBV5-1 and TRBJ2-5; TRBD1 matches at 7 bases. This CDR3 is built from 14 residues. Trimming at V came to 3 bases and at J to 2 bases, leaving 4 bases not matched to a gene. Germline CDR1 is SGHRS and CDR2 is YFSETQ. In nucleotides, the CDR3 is TGCGCCAGCAGCTCAGGGGGAAGGCAAGAGACCCAGTACTTC. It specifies CASSSGGRQETQYF. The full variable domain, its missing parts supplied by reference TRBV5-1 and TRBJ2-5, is KAGVTQTPRYLIKTRGQQVTLSCSPISGHRSVSWYQQTPGQGLQFLFEYFSETQRNKGNFPGRFSGRQFSNSRSEMNVSTLELGDSALYLCASSSGGRQETQYFGPGTRLLVL.

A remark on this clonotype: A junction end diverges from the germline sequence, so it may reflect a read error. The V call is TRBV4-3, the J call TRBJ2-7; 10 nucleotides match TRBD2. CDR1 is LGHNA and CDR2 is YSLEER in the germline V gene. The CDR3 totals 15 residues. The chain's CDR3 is CASSLSLAGAYDQYF. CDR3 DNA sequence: TGCGCCAGCAGCCTAAGCCTAGCGGGGGCCTACGATCAGTACTTC.

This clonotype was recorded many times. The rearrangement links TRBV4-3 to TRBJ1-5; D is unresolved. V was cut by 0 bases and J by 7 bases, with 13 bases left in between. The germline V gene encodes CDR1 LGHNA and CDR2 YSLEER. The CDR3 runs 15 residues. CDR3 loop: CASSQDASRNQPQHF. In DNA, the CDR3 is TGCGCCAGCAGCCAAGATGCAAGCAGGAACCAGCCCCAGCATTTT.

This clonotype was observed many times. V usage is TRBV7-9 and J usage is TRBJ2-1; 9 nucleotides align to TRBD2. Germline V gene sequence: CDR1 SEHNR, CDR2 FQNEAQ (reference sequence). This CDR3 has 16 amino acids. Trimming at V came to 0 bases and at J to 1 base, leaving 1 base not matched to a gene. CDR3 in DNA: TGTGCCAGCAGCTTAGCCCTAGCGGGGTCCTACAATGAGCAGTTCTTC. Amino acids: CASSLALAGSYNEQFF. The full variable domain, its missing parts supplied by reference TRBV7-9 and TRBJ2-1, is DTGVSQNPRHKITKRGQNVTFRCDPISEHNRLYWYRQTLGQGPEFLTYFQNEAQLEKSRLLSDRFSAERPKGSFSTLEIQRTEQGDSAMYLCASSLALAGSYNEQFFGPGTRLTVL.

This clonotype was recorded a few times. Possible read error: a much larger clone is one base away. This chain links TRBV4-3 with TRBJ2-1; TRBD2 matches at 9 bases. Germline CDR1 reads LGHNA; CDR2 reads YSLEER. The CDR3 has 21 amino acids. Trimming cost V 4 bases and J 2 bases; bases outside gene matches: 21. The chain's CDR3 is CASSRKRLLRGGVRPYNEQFF. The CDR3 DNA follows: TGCGCCAGCAGCCGAAAGAGGCTCCTCCGCGGGGGGGTCCGCCCCTACAATGAGCAGTTCTTC.

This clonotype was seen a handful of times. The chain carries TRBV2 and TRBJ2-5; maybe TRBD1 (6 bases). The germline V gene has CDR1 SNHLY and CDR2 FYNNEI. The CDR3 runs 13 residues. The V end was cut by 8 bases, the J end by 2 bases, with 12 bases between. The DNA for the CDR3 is TGTGCCAGCTTGAACAGGGAACAAGAGACCCAGTACTTC. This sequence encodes CASLNREQETQYF.

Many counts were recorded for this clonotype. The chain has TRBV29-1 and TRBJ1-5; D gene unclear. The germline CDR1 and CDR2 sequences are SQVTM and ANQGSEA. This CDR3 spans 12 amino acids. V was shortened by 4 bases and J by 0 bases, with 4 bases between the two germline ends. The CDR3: CSVGTSNQPQHF. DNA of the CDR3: TGCAGCGTTGGAACTAGCAATCAGCCCCAGCATTTT.

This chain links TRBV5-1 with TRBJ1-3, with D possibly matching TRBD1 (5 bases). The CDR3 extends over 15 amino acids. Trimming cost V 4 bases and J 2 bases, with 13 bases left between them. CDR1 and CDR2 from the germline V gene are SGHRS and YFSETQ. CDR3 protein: CASSPGPTTGNTIYF. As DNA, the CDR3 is TGCGCCAGCAGCCCGGGACCGACTACTGGAAACACCATATATTTT.

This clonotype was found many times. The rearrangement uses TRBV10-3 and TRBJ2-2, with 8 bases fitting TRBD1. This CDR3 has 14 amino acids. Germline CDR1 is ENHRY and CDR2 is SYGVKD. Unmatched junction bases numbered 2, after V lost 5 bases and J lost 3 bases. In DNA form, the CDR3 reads TGTGCCATCAGTTCGACAGGGGACACCGGGGAGCTGTTTTTT. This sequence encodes CAISSTGDTGELFF.

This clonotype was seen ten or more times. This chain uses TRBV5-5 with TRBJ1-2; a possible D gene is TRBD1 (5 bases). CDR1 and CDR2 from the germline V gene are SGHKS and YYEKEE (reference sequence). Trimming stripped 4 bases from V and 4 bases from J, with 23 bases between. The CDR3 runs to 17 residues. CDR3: CASSPRTRELESYGYTF. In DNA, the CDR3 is TGTGCCAGCAGCCCGAGGACCAGGGAATTAGAGAGCTATGGCTACACCTTC. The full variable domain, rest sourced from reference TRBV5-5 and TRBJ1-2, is DAGVTQSPTHLIKTRGQQVTLRCSPISGHKSVSWYQQVLGQGPQFIFQYYEKEERGRGNFPDRFSARQFPNYSSELNVNALLLGDSALYLCASSPRTRELESYGYTFGSGTRLTVV.